This T cell receptor (beta chain) is drawn from a study of cytomegalovirus exposure and HLA in healthy donors. Study-wide points: Rarity characterized most TCR sequences, yet some public TCRs appeared in many donors. The authors listed 180 or so TCR beta chains as cytomegalovirus-associated.

This CDR3 has 13 amino acids. Germline V lookup: CDR1 MDHEN, CDR2 SYDVKM. The V segment lost 4 bases and the J segment 8 bases; nucleotides outside the gene matches: 7. In this sample, this clone turned up once. Its antigen is not identified. Clones were sequenced by immunoSEQ multiplex PCR, and TCRdb holds only the in-frame ones, with some missing. The sample lists approximately 120,000 clones, roughly 89% occurring once. Sequenced sample: PBMCs. This clonotype was sampled from a woman aged 18 to 35 in good health and CMV-seronegative. The rearrangement links TRBV28 to TRBJ1-2, with 7 positions matching TRBD1. The CDR3 DNA sequence: TGTGCCAGCAGTTGGGACAGCCACCGCGGCTACACCTTC. Translating it yields CASSWDSHRGYTF.